The rows below give T cell receptor beta chains drawn from one sample of a study of blood T cell repertoires in COVID-19. Measured with immunoSEQ multiplex PCR; TCRdb has only the in-frame clones, and not every one. This sample has under 200,000 clones; around 84% occur once, and the top ten carry about 7.3%. Sequenced sample: peripheral blood. The receptors come from a man aged 50 to 60 with active or convalescent COVID-19. Both conserved end residues are part of each CDR3. Each record gives: D gene, J gene, V gene, clone size, CDR3 length, CDR3 protein, CDR3 DNA. A D gene is named only where the DNA matches it firmly. The size field is filled for only some rows; it gives once, few, many or a size class.

D: .; J: TRBJ1-1; V: TRBV6-5; size: .; length: 14; CDR3: CASSYSVLNTEAFF; DNA: TGTGCCAGCAGTTATTCGGTCTTGAACACTGAAGCTTTCTTT
D: .; J: TRBJ1-2; V: TRBV18; size: few; length: 14; CDR3: CASSPPTGHRGYTF; DNA: TGTGCCAGCTCACCACCTACAGGGCACCGTGGCTACACCTTC
D: .; J: TRBJ1-1; V: TRBV19; size: once; length: 12; CDR3: CASSIGVAEAFF; DNA: TGTGCCAGTAGTATCGGGGTGGCTGAAGCTTTCTTT
D: .; J: TRBJ1-1; V: TRBV3-1/TRBV3-2; size: .; length: 13; CDR3: CASSLEVDTEAFF; DNA: TGTGCCAGCAGCCTGGAGGTGGACACTGAAGCTTTCTTT
D: TRBD1; J: TRBJ2-7; V: TRBV30; size: .; length: 12; CDR3: CAWDRGLNEQYF; DNA: TGTGCCTGGGACAGGGGGCTTAACGAGCAGTACTTC
D: .; J: TRBJ1-4; V: TRBV12-5; size: .; length: 13; CDR3: CASRQATNEKLFF; DNA: TGTGCTAGCCGACAGGCAACTAATGAAAAACTGTTTTTT
D: TRBD2; J: TRBJ2-3; V: TRBV5-4; size: .; length: 16; CDR3: CASSLELAGGVDTQYF; DNA: TGTGCCAGCAGCTTGGAACTAGCGGGGGGGGTAGATACGCAGTATTTT
D: TRBD2; J: TRBJ2-3; V: TRBV2; size: .; length: 17; CDR3: CASSRWTSGTSTDTQYF; DNA: TGTGCCAGCAGTAGGTGGACTAGCGGGACTAGCACAGATACGCAGTATTTT
D: TRBD2; J: TRBJ2-3; V: TRBV6-5; size: .; length: 15; CDR3: CAKGGTSGGADTQYF; DNA: TGTGCCAAAGGCGGGACTAGCGGGGGGGCGGATACGCAGTATTTT
D: TRBD2; J: TRBJ2-1; V: TRBV7-8; size: .; length: 16; CDR3: CAGHDPSGGAPNEQFF; DNA: TGTGCCGGCCATGATCCTAGCGGGGGGGCCCCGAATGAGCAGTTCTTC
D: .; J: TRBJ2-7; V: TRBV7-8; size: .; length: 14; CDR3: CASSSGLLTYEQYF; DNA: TGTGCCAGCAGCTCGGGACTTCTTACCTACGAGCAGTACTTC
D: TRBD1; J: TRBJ1-6; V: TRBV5-6; size: .; length: 14; CDR3: CASTPTGGNSPLHF; DNA: TGTGCCAGCACTCCTACAGGGGGTAATTCACCCCTCCACTTT
D: .; J: TRBJ2-3; V: TRBV3-1/TRBV3-2; size: .; length: 15; CDR3: CASSQDPFVSDTQYF; DNA: TGTGCCAGCAGCCAAGACCCCTTTGTGTCAGATACGCAGTATTTT
D: TRBD2; J: TRBJ2-3; V: TRBV9; size: .; length: 14; CDR3: CASSVAGGSDTQYF; DNA: TGTGCCAGCAGCGTAGCGGGGGGGTCAGATACGCAGTATTTT
D: .; J: TRBJ1-1; V: TRBV9; size: .; length: 13; CDR3: CASSVGDRTGAFF; DNA: TGTGCCAGCAGCGTAGGAGACAGGACGGGAGCTTTCTTT
D: TRBD2; J: TRBJ2-1; V: TRBV19; size: .; length: 18; CDR3: CASSIRLAGGFTYNEQFF; DNA: TGTGCCAGTAGTATCAGGCTAGCGGGAGGTTTTACCTACAATGAGCAGTTCTTC
D: TRBD2; J: TRBJ2-3; V: TRBV7-3; size: .; length: 17; CDR3: CASSPRGGGAGTDTQYF; DNA: TGTGCCAGCAGCCCCCGTGGCGGGGGGGCGGGGACAGATACGCAGTATTTT
D: TRBD1; J: TRBJ1-2; V: TRBV14; size: .; length: 14; CDR3: CASSQAGQGLGYTF; DNA: TGTGCCAGCAGCCAAGCGGGACAGGGCTTGGGCTACACCTTC
D: .; J: TRBJ1-1; V: TRBV6-2/TRBV6-3; size: .; length: 12; CDR3: CASSVLRQEAFF; DNA: TGTGCCAGCAGTGTCCTCCGACAAGAAGCTTTCTTT
D: TRBD2; J: TRBJ2-1; V: TRBV5-4; size: .; length: 16; CDR3: CASSPQGGGGANEQFF; DNA: TGTGCCAGCAGCCCCCAGGGGGGCGGGGGGGCAAATGAGCAGTTCTTC
D: TRBD1; J: TRBJ1-2; V: TRBV5-4; size: .; length: 15; CDR3: CASSRPGQLSYGYTF; DNA: TGTGCCAGCAGCAGGCCGGGACAGCTTTCGTATGGCTACACCTTC
D: TRBD1; J: TRBJ1-4; V: TRBV30; size: .; length: 15; CDR3: CAWSVGGYNNEKLFF; DNA: TGTGCCTGGAGTGTAGGGGGCTACAATAATGAAAAACTGTTTTTT